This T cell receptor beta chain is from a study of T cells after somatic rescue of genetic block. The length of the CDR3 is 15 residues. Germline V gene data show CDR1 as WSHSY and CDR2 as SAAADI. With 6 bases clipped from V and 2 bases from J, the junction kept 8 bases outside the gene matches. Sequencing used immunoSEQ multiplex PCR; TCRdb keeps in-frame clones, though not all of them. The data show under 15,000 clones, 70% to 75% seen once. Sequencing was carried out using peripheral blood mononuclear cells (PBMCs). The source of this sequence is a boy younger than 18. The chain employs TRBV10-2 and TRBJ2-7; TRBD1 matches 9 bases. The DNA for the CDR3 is TGCGCCAGCAGGGATTCCGGGACAGGGACCTACGAGCAGTACTTC. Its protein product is CASRDSGTGTYEQYF.